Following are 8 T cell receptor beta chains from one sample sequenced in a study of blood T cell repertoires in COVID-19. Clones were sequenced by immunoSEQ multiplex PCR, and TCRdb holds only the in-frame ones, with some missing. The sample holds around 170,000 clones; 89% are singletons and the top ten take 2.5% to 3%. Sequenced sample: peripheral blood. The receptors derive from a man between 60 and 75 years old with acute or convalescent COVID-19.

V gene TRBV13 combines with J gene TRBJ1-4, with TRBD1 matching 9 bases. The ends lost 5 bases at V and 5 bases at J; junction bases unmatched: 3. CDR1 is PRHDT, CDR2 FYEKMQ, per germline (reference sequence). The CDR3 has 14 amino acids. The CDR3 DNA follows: TGTGCCAGCAGCCGGACAGGGGTGAATGAAAAACTGTTTTTT. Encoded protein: CASSRTGVNEKLFF.

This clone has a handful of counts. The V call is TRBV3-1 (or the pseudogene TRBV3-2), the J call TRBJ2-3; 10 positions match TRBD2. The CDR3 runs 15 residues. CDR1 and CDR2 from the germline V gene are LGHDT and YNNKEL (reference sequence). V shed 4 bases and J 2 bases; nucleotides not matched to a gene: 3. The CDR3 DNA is TGTGCCAGCAGCCGGCTAGCGGGGGTCACAGATACGCAGTATTTT. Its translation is CASSRLAGVTDTQYF.

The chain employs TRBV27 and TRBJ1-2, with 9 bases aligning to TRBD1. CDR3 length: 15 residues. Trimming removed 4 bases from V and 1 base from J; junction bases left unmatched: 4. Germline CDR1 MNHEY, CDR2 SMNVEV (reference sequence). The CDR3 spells CASSSPGQGNYGYTF. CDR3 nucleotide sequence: TGTGCCAGCAGTTCTCCGGGACAGGGTAACTATGGCTACACCTTC.

The CDR3 protein is CASSIGGLAGLKDEQFF. DNA for the CDR3: TGTGCCAGTAGTATAGGGGGACTAGCGGGGTTGAAAGATGAGCAGTTCTTC. This chain uses TRBV19 with TRBJ2-1, with 13 bases lining up with TRBD2. Germline values: CDR1 LNHDA, CDR2 SQIVND (reference sequence). Trimming cost V 1 base and J 8 bases; bases outside gene matches: 8. The CDR3 loop spans 17 amino acids.

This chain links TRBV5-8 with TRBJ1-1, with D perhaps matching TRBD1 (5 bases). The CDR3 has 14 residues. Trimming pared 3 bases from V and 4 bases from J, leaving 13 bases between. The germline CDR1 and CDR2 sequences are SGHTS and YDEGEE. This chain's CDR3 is CASSSRRDFTEAFF. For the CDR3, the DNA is TGTGCCAGCAGCTCCCGTCGGGACTTCACTGAAGCTTTCTTT.

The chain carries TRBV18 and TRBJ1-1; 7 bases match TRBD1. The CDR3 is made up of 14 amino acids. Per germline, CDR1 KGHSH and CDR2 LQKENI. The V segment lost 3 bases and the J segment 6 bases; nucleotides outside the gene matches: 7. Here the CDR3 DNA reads TGTGCCAGCTCACCTCCGGGACAGTGGCCTGAAGCTTTCTTT. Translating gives CASSPPGQWPEAFF. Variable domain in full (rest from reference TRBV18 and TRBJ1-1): NAGVMQNPRHLVRRRGQEARLRCSPMKGHSHVYWYRQLPEEGLKFMVYLQKENIIDESGMPKERFSAEFPKEGPSILRIQQVVRGDSAAYFCASSPPGQWPEAFFGQGTRLTVV.

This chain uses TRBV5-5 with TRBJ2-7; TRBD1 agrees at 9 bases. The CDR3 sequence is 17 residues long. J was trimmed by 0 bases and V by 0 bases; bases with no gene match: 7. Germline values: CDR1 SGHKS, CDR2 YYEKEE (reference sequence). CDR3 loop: CASSLAGTGRSSYEQYF. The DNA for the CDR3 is TGTGCCAGCAGCTTGGCCGGGACAGGGAGGAGCTCCTACGAGCAGTACTTC.

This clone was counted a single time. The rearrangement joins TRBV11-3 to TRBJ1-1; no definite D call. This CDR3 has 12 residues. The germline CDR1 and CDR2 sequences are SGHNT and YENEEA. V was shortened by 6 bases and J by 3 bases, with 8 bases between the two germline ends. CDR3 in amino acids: CASSTRHTEAFF. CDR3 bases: TGTGCCAGCAGTACTAGACACACTGAAGCTTTCTTT.